This TCR beta chain came from a study of technical replicates of blood from a handful of donors. Germline values: CDR1 SGHVS, CDR2 FQNEAQ. Trimming cost V 3 bases and J 2 bases, with 5 bases left between them. The CDR3 spans 12 residues. Repertoires were generated with immunoSEQ multiplex PCR, while TCRdb's copy carries only in-frame clones and drops some. The sample carries 85,000 to 100,000 clones, about 90% recorded once. The sequenced sample was T cells isolated from PBMCs. This TCR was sampled from a human donor in good health. This chain links TRBV7-8 with TRBJ2-7; D is undetermined. The CDR3 sequence: CASSFETYEQYF. The CDR3 coding sequence is TGTGCCAGCAGCTTTGAGACCTACGAGCAGTACTTC.